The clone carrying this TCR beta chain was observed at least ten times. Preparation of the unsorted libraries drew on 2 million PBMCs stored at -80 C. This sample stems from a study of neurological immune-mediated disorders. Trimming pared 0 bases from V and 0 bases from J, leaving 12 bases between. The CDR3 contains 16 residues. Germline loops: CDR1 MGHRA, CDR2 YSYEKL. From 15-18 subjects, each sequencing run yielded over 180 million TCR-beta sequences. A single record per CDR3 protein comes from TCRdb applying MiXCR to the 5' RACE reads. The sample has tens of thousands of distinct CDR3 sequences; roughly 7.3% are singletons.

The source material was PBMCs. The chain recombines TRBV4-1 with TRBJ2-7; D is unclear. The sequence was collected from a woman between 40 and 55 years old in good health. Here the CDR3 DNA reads TGCGCCAGCAGCCAAGAAGATGTGGATCACTCCTACGAGCAGTACGTC. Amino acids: CASSQEDVDHSYEQYV.